These T cell receptor beta chains were read from a single sample in a study of T cells and Merkel cell carcinoma outcomes. Sequencing was performed with immunoSEQ multiplex PCR; in TCRdb, only in-frame clones are kept and a portion is missing. The data contain some 14,000 clones, roughly 92% of them singletons. Input material: tumor tissue from Merkel cell carcinoma. Receptors originate from a human donor with Merkel cell carcinoma. Each CDR3 is given with its conserved first and last residue. D genes are given only for firm matches. Clone size, where shown, is once, few, many, or a class for clones that have expanded.

J gene	D gene	clone size	V gene	CDR3 DNA	CDR3 protein
TRBJ2-1	.	.	TRBV11-3	TGTGCCAGCGGCCCCGGGGGTGGTCATGAGCAGTTCTTC	CASGPGGGHEQFF
TRBJ2-1	TRBD2	.	TRBV4-3	TGCGCCAGCAGCCCTGGGACTAGCGGGAACAATGAGCAGTTCTTC	CASSPGTSGNNEQFF
TRBJ2-1	TRBD2	.	TRBV7-9	TGTGCCAGCAGATCCACTAGCGGGGGGCGACACAATGAGCAGTTCTTC	CASRSTSGGRHNEQFF
TRBJ2-4	TRBD1	.	TRBV29-1	TGCAGCGTGGACACAGGGGAGAAAAACATTCAGTACTTC	CSVDTGEKNIQYF
TRBJ2-3	.	.	TRBV25-1	TGTGCCAGCAGTGAGGCACAGGACACAGATACGCAGTATTTT	CASSEAQDTDTQYF
TRBJ2-1	TRBD2	.	TRBV9	TGTGCCAGCAGCGCAGCTTTGGGGGGGGTTTACAATGAGCAGTTCTTC	CASSAALGGVYNEQFF
TRBJ1-5	TRBD1	.	TRBV7-2	TGTGCCAGCAGCTTAGGGGGGACAGCTAGCAATCAGCCCCAGCATTTT	CASSLGGTASNQPQHF
TRBJ2-1	.	.	TRBV7-2	TGTGCCAGCAGCACGTCCACAGGGCCCTACTCCTACAATGAGCAGTTCTTC	CASSTSTGPYSYNEQFF
TRBJ1-1	.	.	TRBV18	TGTGCCAGCTCACCGGACATGAACACTGAAGCTTTCTTT	CASSPDMNTEAFF
TRBJ2-7	TRBD1	.	TRBV6-5	TGTGCCAGCAGGGTCGACAGGGTCTACGAGCAGTACTTC	CASRVDRVYEQYF
TRBJ2-2	.	.	TRBV18	TGTGCCAGCTCCCGGGACGGCTCCAACACCGGGGAGCTGTTTTTT	CASSRDGSNTGELFF
TRBJ2-4	TRBD1	.	TRBV5-1	TGCGCCAGCAGCTTCGGGACAGCAGAAAACATTCAGTACTTC	CASSFGTAENIQYF
TRBJ2-5	.	.	TRBV14	TGTGCCAGCAGCCAAGTTGGGGGGGCCTCCGCGACCCAGTACTTC	CASSQVGGASATQYF
TRBJ2-7	TRBD2	.	TRBV27	TGTGCCAGCGGAACGAGACTAGCGGGAGTAGGGGAGCAGTACTTC	CASGTRLAGVGEQYF
TRBJ1-1	.	few	TRBV4-1	TGCGCCAGCAGCCAAGATCGAGACCCGTTTAGCGAAGCTTTCTTT	CASSQDRDPFSEAFF
TRBJ2-1	TRBD2	.	TRBV28	TGTGCCAGCAGGGCGGGAGAACACAATGAGCAGTTCTTC	CASRAGEHNEQFF
TRBJ2-4	TRBD2	.	TRBV5-3	TGTGCCAGAGAACGGACTAGCGGGTTAGCCAAAAACATTCAGTACTTC	CARERTSGLAKNIQYF
TRBJ2-3	TRBD2	.	TRBV5-1	TGCGCCAGTAAGACCGGGGGGTACACAGATACGCAGTATTTT	CASKTGGYTDTQYF
TRBJ2-7	TRBD2	.	TRBV5-1	TGCGCCAGCAGCCTCCCTGCGGGAGGCGGGACCTACGAGCAGTACTTC	CASSLPAGGGTYEQYF
TRBJ2-1	.	.	TRBV27	TGTGCCAGCAGTTTCTGGAATGAGCAGTTCTTC	CASSFWNEQFF
TRBJ2-7	.	.	TRBV6-5	TGTGCCAGTAGTTACTCGACAGGACCCTACGAGCAGTACTTC	CASSYSTGPYEQYF
TRBJ2-7	TRBD1	.	TRBV5-1	TGCGCCAGTTCCGGGACAGGGAGCTCCTACGAGCAGTACTTC	CASSGTGSSYEQYF
TRBJ1-1	.	.	TRBV5-1	TGCGCCAGCAGCTTGAAAGGATCAGGGGAGAGGACTGAAGCTTTCTTT	CASSLKGSGERTEAFF
TRBJ2-1	.	.	TRBV6-5	TGTGCCAGCAGTTACTCGGGTAGAGTTAGGCAGTTCTTC	CASSYSGRVRQFF
TRBJ1-6	.	once	TRBV11-3	TGTGCCAGCAGCGGAGGGGTCTCACCCCTCCACTTT	CASSGGVSPLHF
TRBJ1-4	.	.	TRBV19	TGTGCCAGTAGCGACAGTAGCTCTGACAATGAAAAACTGTTTTTT	CASSDSSSDNEKLFF
TRBJ2-5	TRBD2	.	TRBV5-1	TGCGCCAGCAGCTTAGGACTAGCGGGACAAGAGACCCAGTACTTC	CASSLGLAGQETQYF
TRBJ2-3	TRBD2	.	TRBV14	TGTGCCAGCAGCTACGGGACTAGCGGGAGGGATACGCAGTATTTT	CASSYGTSGRDTQYF
TRBJ1-1	TRBD1	.	TRBV5-4	TGTGCCAGCAGCCAACTCGACAGGGTCAACACTGAAGCTTTCTTT	CASSQLDRVNTEAFF
TRBJ1-5	.	.	TRBV19	TGTGCCAGTAGTCTCCGGACAGACTATCAGCCCCAGCATTTT	CASSLRTDYQPQHF
TRBJ2-7	TRBD1	.	TRBV29-1	TGCAGCGTTGAGGGACAGGGCTACGAGCAGTACTTC	CSVEGQGYEQYF
TRBJ1-5	.	once	TRBV19	TGTGCCAGTAGTTGGGGAAATCAGCCCCAGCATTTT	CASSWGNQPQHF
TRBJ2-1	.	.	TRBV4-2	TGTGCCAGCAGCCAAGATTGGGTATATAGCTCCTACAATGAGCAGTTCTTC	CASSQDWVYSSYNEQFF
TRBJ2-2	.	.	TRBV5-4	TGTGCCAGCAGCTTATCTCAGGGTGAACGGGAGCTGTTTTTT	CASSLSQGERELFF
TRBJ2-5	.	.	TRBV25-1	TGTGCCAGCAGTGAGGCAGGGGGGGAGACCCAGTACTTC	CASSEAGGETQYF
TRBJ1-1	.	.	TRBV28	TGTGCCAGCAGTTTAAGGTATAGGGACCAGGGAGATGAGAACACTGAAGCTTTCTTT	CASSLRYRDQGDENTEAFF
TRBJ2-7	TRBD2	.	TRBV27	TGTGCCAGCCGGGGACTAGCGAAGGAGCAGTACTTC	CASRGLAKEQYF
TRBJ2-1	.	.	TRBV9	TGTGCCAGCAGCGTAGATTGGGAAAATGAGCAGTTCTTC	CASSVDWENEQFF
TRBJ2-7	TRBD2	.	TRBV18	TGTGCCAGCTTCCCGGGACTAGCGGACGAGCAGTACTTC	CASFPGLADEQYF
TRBJ1-5	.	.	TRBV11-3	TGTGCCAGCCCCGACCGTGGGGTCAATCAGCCCCAGCATTTT	CASPDRGVNQPQHF
TRBJ2-5	TRBD2	.	TRBV4-1	TGCGCCAGCAGCCGGTCTTGGACTAGCGGGGCGGAGACCCAGTACTTC	CASSRSWTSGAETQYF
TRBJ2-7	TRBD1	.	TRBV7-2	TGTGCCAGCAGCCTTAAGACAGGGGGCTACTACGAGCAGTACTTC	CASSLKTGGYYEQYF
TRBJ2-5	.	.	TRBV7-2	TGTGCCAGCAGCCAGACGTACCAAGAGACCCAGTACTTC	CASSQTYQETQYF
TRBJ1-1	.	.	TRBV7-3	TGTGCCAGCAGCTCCGGCCGGAACACTGAAGCTTTCTTT	CASSSGRNTEAFF
TRBJ1-2	.	.	TRBV29-1	TGCAGCGTTGGGGGAGGTCAGGGGCTACCCTATGGCTACACCTTC	CSVGGGQGLPYGYTF
TRBJ1-2	.	.	TRBV20-1	TGCAGTGCTAGCACGGACTATGGCTACACCTTC	CSASTDYGYTF
TRBJ1-5	.	.	TRBV5-8	TGTGCCAGCAGCTACACATGGAGCAATCAGCCCCAGCATTTT	CASSYTWSNQPQHF